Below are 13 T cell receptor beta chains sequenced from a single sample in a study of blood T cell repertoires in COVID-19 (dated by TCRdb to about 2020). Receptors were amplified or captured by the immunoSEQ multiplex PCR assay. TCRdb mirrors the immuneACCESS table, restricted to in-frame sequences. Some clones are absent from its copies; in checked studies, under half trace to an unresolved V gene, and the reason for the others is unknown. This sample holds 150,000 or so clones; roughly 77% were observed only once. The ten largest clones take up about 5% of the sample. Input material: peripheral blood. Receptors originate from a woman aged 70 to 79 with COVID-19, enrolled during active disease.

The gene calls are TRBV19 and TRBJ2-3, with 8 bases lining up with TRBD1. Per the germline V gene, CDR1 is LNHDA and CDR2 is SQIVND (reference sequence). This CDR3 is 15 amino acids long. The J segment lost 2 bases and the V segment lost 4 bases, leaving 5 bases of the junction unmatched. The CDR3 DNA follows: TGTGCCAGTAGTACAGGGGGCTGGATCACAGATACGCAGTATTTT. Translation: CASSTGGWITDTQYF.

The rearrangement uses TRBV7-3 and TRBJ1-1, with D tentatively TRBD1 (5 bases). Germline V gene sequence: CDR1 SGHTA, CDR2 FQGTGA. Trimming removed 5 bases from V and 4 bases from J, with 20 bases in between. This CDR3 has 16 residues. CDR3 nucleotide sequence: TGTGCCAGCAGCGCGGGATTCCGTCCCGGGGGCACTGAAGCTTTCTTT. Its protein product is CASSAGFRPGGTEAFF. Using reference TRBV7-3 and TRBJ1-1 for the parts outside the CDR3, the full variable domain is GAGVSQTPSNKVTEKGKYVELRCDPISGHTALYWYRQSLGQGPEFLIYFQGTGAADDSGLPNDRFFAVRPEGSVSTLKIQRTERGDSAVYLCASSAGFRPGGTEAFFGQGTRLTVV.

In DNA form, the CDR3 reads TGCGCCAGCAGCGCGGACAGGGGGCCCTACGAGCAGTACTTC. This translates into CASSADRGPYEQYF. V is TRBV5-1 and J is TRBJ2-7; 11 nucleotides match TRBD1. CDR3 length: 14 amino acids. Germline CDR1 is SGHRS and CDR2 is YFSETQ. The ends lost 4 bases at V and 2 bases at J; junction bases unmatched: 2.

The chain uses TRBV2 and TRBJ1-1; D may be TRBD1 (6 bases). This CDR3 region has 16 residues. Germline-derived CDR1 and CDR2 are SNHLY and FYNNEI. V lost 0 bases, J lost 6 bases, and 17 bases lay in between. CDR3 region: CASSEAPLGSGAEAFF. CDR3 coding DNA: TGTGCCAGCAGTGAAGCCCCCTTGGGTTCAGGGGCTGAAGCTTTCTTT.

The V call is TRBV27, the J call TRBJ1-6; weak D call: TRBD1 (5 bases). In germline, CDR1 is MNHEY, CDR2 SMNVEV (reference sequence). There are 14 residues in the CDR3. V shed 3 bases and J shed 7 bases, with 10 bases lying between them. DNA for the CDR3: TGTGCCAGCAGTTTCGTGGGGGGAAATTCACCCCTCCACTTT. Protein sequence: CASSFVGGNSPLHF.

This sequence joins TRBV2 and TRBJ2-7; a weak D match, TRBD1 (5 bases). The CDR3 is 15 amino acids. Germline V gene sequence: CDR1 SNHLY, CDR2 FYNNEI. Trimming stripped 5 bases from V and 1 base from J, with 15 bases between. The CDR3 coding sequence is TGTGCCAGCAGTCCCAATAGAGCAGGGTCCTACGAGCAGTACTTC. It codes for CASSPNRAGSYEQYF.

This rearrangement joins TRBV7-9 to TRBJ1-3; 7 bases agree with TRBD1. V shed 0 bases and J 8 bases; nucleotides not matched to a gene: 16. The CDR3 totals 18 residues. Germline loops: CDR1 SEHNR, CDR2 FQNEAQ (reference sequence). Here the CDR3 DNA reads TGTGCCAGCAGCTTAGCAGCCCGGGACAGAAAGCTGTGGGACACCATATATTTT. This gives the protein CASSLAARDRKLWDTIYF. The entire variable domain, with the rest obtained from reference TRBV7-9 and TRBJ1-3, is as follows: DTGVSQNPRHKITKRGQNVTFRCDPISEHNRLYWYRQTLGQGPEFLTYFQNEAQLEKSRLLSDRFSAERPKGSFSTLEIQRTEQGDSAMYLCASSLAARDRKLWDTIYFGEGSWLTVV.

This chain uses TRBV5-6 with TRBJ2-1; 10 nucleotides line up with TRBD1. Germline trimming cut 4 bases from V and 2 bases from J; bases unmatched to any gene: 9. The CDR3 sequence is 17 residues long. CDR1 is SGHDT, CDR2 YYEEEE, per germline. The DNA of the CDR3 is TGTGCCAGCAGCCCGACGCCTGGGACAGGGGCCTACAATGAGCAGTTCTTC. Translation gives CASSPTPGTGAYNEQFF.

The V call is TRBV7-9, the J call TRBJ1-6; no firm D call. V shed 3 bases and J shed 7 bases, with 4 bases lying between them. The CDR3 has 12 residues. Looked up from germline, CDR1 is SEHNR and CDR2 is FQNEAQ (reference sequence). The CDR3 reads CASSFENSPLHF. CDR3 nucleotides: TGTGCCAGCAGCTTTGAGAATTCACCCCTCCACTTT.

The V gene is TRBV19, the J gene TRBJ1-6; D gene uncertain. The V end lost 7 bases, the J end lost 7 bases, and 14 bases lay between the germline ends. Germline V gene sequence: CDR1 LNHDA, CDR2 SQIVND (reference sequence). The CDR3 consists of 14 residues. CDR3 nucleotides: TGTGCCAGTAATGAGGGCCCCTCGAATTCACCCCTCCACTTT. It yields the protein CASNEGPSNSPLHF.

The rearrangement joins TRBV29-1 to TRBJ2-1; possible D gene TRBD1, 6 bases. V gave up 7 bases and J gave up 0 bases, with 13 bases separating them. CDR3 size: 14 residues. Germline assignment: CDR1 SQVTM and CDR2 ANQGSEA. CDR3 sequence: CSARDTSSYNEQFF. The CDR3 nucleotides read TGCAGCGCCCGGGACACGAGCTCCTACAATGAGCAGTTCTTC.

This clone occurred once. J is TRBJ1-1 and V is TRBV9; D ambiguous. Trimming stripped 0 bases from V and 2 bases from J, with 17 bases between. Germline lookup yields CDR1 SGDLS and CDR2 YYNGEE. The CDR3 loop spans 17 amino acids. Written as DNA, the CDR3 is TGTGCCAGCAGCGTAGGTACACCCGAAACCCGAAACACTGAAGCTTTCTTT. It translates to CASSVGTPETRNTEAFF.

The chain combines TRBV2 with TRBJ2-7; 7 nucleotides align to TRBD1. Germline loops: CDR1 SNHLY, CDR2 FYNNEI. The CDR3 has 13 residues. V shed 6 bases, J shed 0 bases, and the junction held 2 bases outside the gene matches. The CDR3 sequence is CASRGQVSYEQYF. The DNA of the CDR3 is TGTGCCAGCAGAGGACAGGTCTCCTACGAGCAGTACTTC.